Detailed here is one T cell receptor beta chain. Its antigen remains unknown. A read error may explain this, as a much larger clone is one base away. This CDR3 is 15 amino acids long. Germline V gene data show CDR1 as MNHEY and CDR2 as SVGEGT. V lost 2 bases to trimming and J lost 2 bases, with 13 bases between them. This sample stems from a study of tumor-infiltrating lymphocytes in primary liver carcinoma. The overall study: Spanning 30 to 69 years of age, the patients were men and women.

Unsorted whole blood served as the source of blood RNA, and germline DNA was extracted as well. The researchers produced TCR beta cDNA from approximately 550 ng total RNA with a constant-region primer. Sequencing libraries for TCR beta derived from three nested multiplex PCR rounds that used slightly modified ARM-PCR. The first two PCR rounds, roughly 11 cycles each, used TRBV1-TRBV30 forward primers and a C-beta reverse primer. Via MiXCR, TCRdb re-called the multiplex PCR reads, giving one row per CDR3 protein. The sample lists around 330,000 distinct CDR3 sequences; over 55% were seen once. Study-wide results and limits: Against blood, tumors held a significantly higher top-250-clone fraction (p = 0.039). Lesser overlap characterized tumor-adjacent and tumor-blood pairs relative to tumor region pairs.

Sequenced material: peripheral blood. The chain carries TRBV6-2 or TRBV6-3 and TRBJ2-7; D unresolved. This clonotype originated in a man between 35 and 55 years old with primary liver carcinoma and hepatitis B virus infection. The chain's CDR3 is CASSYGPRNTYEQYF. CDR3 nucleotide sequence: TGTGCCAGCAGTTACGGCCCTAGGAATACCTACGAGCAGTACTTC.